A single sample is the source of the 13 T cell receptor beta chains below, sequenced in a study of breast tumors, draining lymph nodes, adjacent tissues. TCRdb independently ran MiXCR on the multiplex PCR reads; one entry per CDR3 protein. The sample lists approximately 88,000 distinct CDR3 sequences; approximately 30% were seen once. Samples came from axillary lymph nodes draining the breast cancer. The sample taken for sequencing was axillary lymph node tissue. Source of these receptors: a female donor with breast cancer. Some clones in this sample may be carry-over from other donors' samples.

This clonotype came up a few times. This may be a read error, as it is one base from a much larger clone. The V call is TRBV20-1, the J call TRBJ2-1, with 8 positions matching TRBD1. Trimming took 5 bases from V and 9 from J; bases not matched to a gene: 12. Germline V lookup: CDR1 DFQATT, CDR2 SNEGSKA (reference sequence). This CDR3 contains 14 residues. CDR3 nucleotide sequence: TGCAGTGCTCGGAGGGGGGCAGGGGGCACTGAGCAGTTCTTC. As protein: CSARRGAGGTEQFF.

Many counts were recorded for this clonotype. The chain combines TRBV11-2 with TRBJ2-1, with 8 positions matching TRBD1. CDR3 length: 15 residues. The germline gives CDR1 SGHAT, CDR2 FQNNGV. J gave up 2 bases and V 1 base, and 1 base lay outside the gene matches. CDR3 in amino acids: CASSLAGGAYNEQFF. The CDR3 region has the DNA TGTGCCAGCAGCTTAGCAGGGGGCGCCTACAATGAGCAGTTCTTC.

This clonotype was detected only a few times. A much larger clone sits a single nucleotide away, making a read error possible. The genes are TRBV11-2 and TRBJ2-7; possibly TRBD1 for D (6 bases). The V and J ends lost 2 bases and 9 bases respectively, with 11 bases between them. CDR1 is SGHAT and CDR2 is FQNNGV in the germline V gene. This CDR3 has 12 amino acids. CDR3 sequence (DNA): TGTGCCAGCAGCTTAAGGGGGATAGCGCAGTACTTC. Translation: CASSLRGIAQYF.

The table lists this clonotype with many counts. As DNA, the CDR3 is TGTGCCAGCAGCCCTACGTTTGTAAGCGGTTACCAAGAGACCCAGTACTTC. It encodes CASSPTFVSGYQETQYF. The rearrangement joins TRBV7-2 to TRBJ2-5; possibly TRBD2 for D (5 bases). Germline values: CDR1 SGHTA, CDR2 FQGNSA. V was clipped by 5 bases and J by 0 bases, with 19 bases between them. The CDR3 runs 17 residues.

This clonotype was counted many times. The chain joins TRBV29-1 to TRBJ1-2, with 10 bases aligning to TRBD1. J was trimmed by 2 bases and V by 8 bases; bases with no gene match: 5. This CDR3 spans 13 amino acids. CDR1 and CDR2 (germline): SQVTM, ANQGSEA. This chain's CDR3 is CSTRTGGNYGYTF. The CDR3 region has the DNA TGCAGCACAAGGACAGGGGGGAACTATGGCTACACCTTC.

This clonotype showed up many times. The chain carries TRBV30 and TRBJ2-1; TRBD2 aligns across 9 bases. The CDR3 is 15 residues long. V lost 2 bases and J lost 6; bases outside the gene matches: 8. Germline loops: CDR1 GTSNPN, CDR2 SVGIG (reference sequence). CDR3 amino acids: CAWSPLSGRINEQFF. The CDR3 DNA reads TGTGCCTGGAGTCCCCTGAGCGGGAGGATCAATGAGCAGTTCTTC.

As regards this clonotype: A read error may explain this, as a much larger clone is one base away. The CDR3 does not close with the conserved phenylalanine or tryptophan, likely indicating a read error. This chain's CDR3 is CASSLDRNYGYTS. The CDR3, as DNA: TGTGCCAGCAGCCTTGACAGAAACTATGGCTACACCTCC. The chain uses TRBV14 and TRBJ1-2, with TRBD1 as a possible D gene (5 bases). The CDR3 runs to 13 residues. Germline CDR1 is SGHDN and CDR2 is FVKESK. Trimming took off 4 bases at V and 2 bases at J, with 8 bases between the two ends.

At least ten counts were recorded for this clonotype. This chain uses TRBV3-1 with TRBJ2-5, with no clear D. Deletions cut 1 base from V and 5 bases from J, with 11 bases between. The germline V gene has CDR1 LGHDT and CDR2 YNNKEL (reference sequence). This CDR3 spans 14 amino acids. DNA of the CDR3: TGTGCCAGCAGCCAAGGCCTAGTTGGCGAGACCCAGTACTTC. This encodes CASSQGLVGETQYF.

The table lists this clonotype with many counts. V gene TRBV7-2 combines with J gene TRBJ2-1; the D gene is possibly TRBD1 (5 bases). The CDR3 has 16 amino acids. The V end lost 3 bases, the J end lost 0 bases, and 12 bases lay between the germline ends. Germline V gene data show CDR1 as SGHTA and CDR2 as FQGNSA. The CDR3: CASSLDWGSSYNEQFF. CDR3 coding DNA: TGTGCCAGCAGCTTGGATTGGGGCAGCTCCTACAATGAGCAGTTCTTC.

There are many counts of this clonotype. The genes are TRBV7-9 and TRBJ2-1, with a possible D match to TRBD1 (6 bases). The CDR3 sequence is 14 residues long. CDR1 and CDR2 (germline): SEHNR, FQNEAQ (reference sequence). V was trimmed by 1 base and J by 4 bases, leaving 8 bases between them. CDR3 DNA sequence: TGTGCCAGCAGCTTAGTCGGACAGTACAATGAGCAGTTCTTC. Amino acids: CASSLVGQYNEQFF.

V usage is TRBV5-1 and J usage is TRBJ2-6; D is undetermined. The V end lost 4 bases, the J end lost 4 bases, and 12 bases lay between the germline ends. CDR1 and CDR2 (germline): SGHRS, YFSETQ. The CDR3 length is 15 residues. The CDR3 sequence is CASSMAPSGANVLTF. CDR3 sequence (DNA): TGCGCCAGCAGCATGGCTCCCTCGGGGGCCAACGTCCTGACTTTC.

CDR3 region: CSVTGTGLNQPQHF. CDR3 nucleotides: TGCAGCGTGACCGGGACGGGGCTCAATCAGCCCCAGCATTTT. This chain joins TRBV29-1 and TRBJ1-5, with D tentatively TRBD1 (5 bases). V lost 6 bases, J lost 3 bases, and 15 bases lay in between. The CDR3 consists of 14 residues. Germline lookup yields CDR1 SQVTM and CDR2 ANQGSEA.

This clonotype occurred many times. The chain is built from TRBV27 and TRBJ1-5; no reliable D call. V dropped 3 bases and J dropped 4 bases, with 19 bases sitting between them. Germline loops: CDR1 MNHEY, CDR2 SMNVEV (reference sequence). The CDR3 contains 17 residues. CDR3 region: CASSFLGMLSDNQPQHF. DNA of the CDR3: TGTGCCAGCAGTTTTTTGGGTATGCTATCGGATAATCAGCCCCAGCATTTT.